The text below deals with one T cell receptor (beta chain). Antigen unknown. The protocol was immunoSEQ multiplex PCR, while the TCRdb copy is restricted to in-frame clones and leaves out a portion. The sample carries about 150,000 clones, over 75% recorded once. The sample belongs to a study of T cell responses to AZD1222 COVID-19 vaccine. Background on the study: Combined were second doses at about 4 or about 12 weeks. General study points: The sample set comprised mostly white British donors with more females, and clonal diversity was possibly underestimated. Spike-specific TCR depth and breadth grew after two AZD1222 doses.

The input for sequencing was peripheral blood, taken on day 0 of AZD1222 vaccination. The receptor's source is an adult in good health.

The CDR3: CASSRQGARGNTEAFF. The CDR3 coding sequence is TGTGCCAGCAGTCGCCAGGGGGCGCGGGGGAACACTGAAGCTTTCTTT. The chain carries TRBV7-6 and TRBJ1-1; 8 bases match TRBD1. The V segment lost 6 bases and the J segment 1 base; nucleotides outside the gene matches: 10. The length of the CDR3 is 16 residues. The germline CDR1 and CDR2 sequences are SGHVS and FNYEAQ.